These 19 T cell receptor beta chains came from one sample sequenced in a study of shared clonotypes between healthy human individuals. The repertoire was sequenced with immunoSEQ multiplex PCR; TCRdb's copy has only in-frame clones and lacks some. The sample holds millions of clones; more than 85% are singletons and the top ten take 0.39%. The specimen sequenced was naive CD4+ T cells from PBMCs. Subset described: CD45RA+ positively selected. The receptor set was obtained from a man younger than 35 in good health. Some clones in this sample may be carry-over from other donors' samples.

This chain uses TRBV5-1 with TRBJ2-7, with a weak D call TRBD1 (5 bases). The germline V and J ends were trimmed by 2 bases and 2 bases, with 11 bases remaining between them. The germline CDR1 and CDR2 sequences are SGHRS and YFSETQ. The CDR3 contains 14 residues. CDR3 amino acids: CASSLLGQTYEQYF. CDR3 DNA: TGCGCCAGCAGCTTATTAGGACAAACCTACGAGCAGTACTTC.

The rearrangement uses TRBV7-9 and TRBJ1-2; D is ambiguous. The ends were cut back, 0 bases at V and 7 bases at J, with 12 bases in the middle. CDR1 is SEHNR, CDR2 FQNEAQ, per germline (reference sequence). This CDR3 is 14 amino acids long. The CDR3 is CASSLAGLVAGYTF. Here the CDR3 DNA reads TGTGCCAGCAGCTTAGCGGGTCTAGTCGCTGGCTACACCTTC.

The sample holds one count of this clone. The rearrangement joins TRBV28 to TRBJ1-2, with D hard to call. Germline-derived CDR1 and CDR2 are MDHEN and SYDVKM. The CDR3 sequence is 13 residues long. V lost 5 bases, J lost 4 bases, and 11 bases lay in between. CDR3 region: CASSPPDGYGYTF. CDR3 sequence (DNA): TGTGCCAGCAGTCCCCCGGACGGCTATGGCTACACCTTC.

The chain is built from TRBV2 and TRBJ2-7; weak D call: TRBD2 (6 bases). Trimming stripped 3 bases from V and 2 bases from J, with 11 bases between. CDR3 length equals 14 residues. Germline CDR1 SNHLY, CDR2 FYNNEI. Here the CDR3 DNA reads TGTGCCAGCAGTGACGGGAGAAACCCCTACGAGCAGTACTTC. Translated, it gives CASSDGRNPYEQYF.

This clone appeared a single time. V is TRBV27 and J is TRBJ1-5, with D perhaps TRBD1 (5 bases). V was shortened by 8 bases and J by 11 bases, with 25 bases between the two germline ends. The V gene's germline CDR1 is MNHEY and CDR2 SMNVEV (reference sequence). CDR3 length equals 15 residues. CDR3 coding DNA: TGTGCCAGCGGAACCCGGGACGGACACCTAGGGGCCCAGCATTTT. Translation: CASGTRDGHLGAQHF.

The count of this clone is one. The chain combines TRBV6-5 with TRBJ2-7; tentatively, D is TRBD1 (5 bases). V was shortened by 4 bases and J by 6 bases, with 19 bases between the two germline ends. This CDR3 is built from 15 residues. The germline V gene has CDR1 MNHEY and CDR2 SVGAGI. CDR3 nucleotide sequence: TGTGCCAGCAGTTCGATAGCAGGCAGGGCGATCGAGCAGTACTTC. This encodes CASSSIAGRAIEQYF.

This clone was observed a single time. At the DNA level, this CDR3 is encoded by other sequences in the same sample as well. The chain employs TRBV28 and TRBJ2-2, with D possibly called TRBD1 or TRBD2 (7 bases each). Per germline, CDR1 MDHEN and CDR2 SYDVKM. The CDR3 extends over 15 amino acids. V lost 5 bases, J lost 0 bases, and 10 bases lay in between. CDR3 loop: CASSPGGANTGELFF. The CDR3 DNA reads as TGTGCCAGCAGTCCAGGGGGGGCGAACACCGGGGAGCTGTTTTTT.

The rearrangement uses TRBV28 and TRBJ2-7; D gene unclear. CDR3 length equals 15 residues. From germline, CDR1 is MDHEN and CDR2 SYDVKM. Between the trimmed V and J ends, which lost 6 bases and 0 bases, there was a span of 15 bases. CDR3 sequence reads: CASSPSFWSSYEQYF. The CDR3 bases are TGTGCCAGCAGCCCCAGTTTTTGGAGCTCCTACGAGCAGTACTTC.

The V and J genes are TRBV19 and TRBJ1-1, with D maybe TRBD1 (5 bases). The CDR3 runs to 13 residues. Germline assignment: CDR1 LNHDA and CDR2 SQIVND (reference sequence). V was trimmed by 7 bases and J by 3 bases, leaving 12 bases between them. The CDR3, as DNA: TGTGCCAGTAATTGGGGACCCCACACTGAAGCTTTCTTT. Translated, it gives CASNWGPHTEAFF.

V gene TRBV11-3 combines with J gene TRBJ2-5, with D perhaps TRBD2 (6 bases). Germline V gene data show CDR1 as SGHNT and CDR2 as YENEEA. The CDR3 totals 15 residues. Deletions cut 5 bases from V and 7 bases from J, with 20 bases between. The CDR3 reads CASSPNGAVGGTQYF. The CDR3 DNA sequence: TGTGCCAGCAGCCCAAACGGGGCGGTGGGGGGGACCCAGTACTTC. The variable domain in full, completed from reference TRBV11-3 and TRBJ2-5, reads EAGVVQSPRYKIIEKKQPVAFWCNPISGHNTLYWYLQNLGQGPELLIRYENEEAVDDSQLPKDRFSAERLKGVDSTLKIQPAELGDSAVYLCASSPNGAVGGTQYFGPGTRLLVL.

The chain combines TRBV11-2 with TRBJ2-3; no definite D call. The CDR3 is 13 amino acids. Germline loops: CDR1 SGHAT, CDR2 FQNNGV. V was shortened by 5 bases and J by 7 bases, with 13 bases between the two germline ends. The CDR3 coding sequence is TGTGCCAGCAGCCTCCTCGGAGAGTATACGCAGTATTTT. Translated, it gives CASSLLGEYTQYF.

CDR3 DNA sequence: TGTGCCATCAGTGCAGGGCTGGGTGAAAAACTGTTTTTT. Translation gives CAISAGLGEKLFF. The rearrangement uses TRBV10-3 and TRBJ1-4; D is possibly TRBD1 (5 bases). Looked up from germline, CDR1 is ENHRY and CDR2 is SYGVKD. The CDR3 is made up of 13 amino acids. Trimming stripped 4 bases from V and 7 bases from J, with 10 bases between.

The chain employs TRBV11-2 and TRBJ2-7; either TRBD1 or TRBD2 may fit D (6 bases each). Trimming removed 1 base from V and 4 bases from J, with 20 bases in between. CDR3 size: 17 residues. Germline V gives CDR1 SGHAT, CDR2 FQNNGV. The CDR3 region is CASSLGRVGGRVYEQYF. The CDR3 coding sequence is TGTGCCAGCAGCTTAGGTAGGGTAGGGGGGCGCGTATACGAGCAGTACTTC.

CDR3 nucleotide sequence: TGTGCCAGCAGTTCCGGACAGGGATATAATTCACCCCTCCACTTT. This translates into CASSSGQGYNSPLHF. The chain recombines TRBV27 with TRBJ1-6, with 8 bases matching TRBD1. The length of the CDR3 is 15 residues. With 4 bases clipped from V and 4 bases from J, the junction kept 3 bases outside the gene matches. CDR1 and CDR2 (germline): MNHEY, SMNVEV (reference sequence).

This clone was recorded a few times. This sequence joins TRBV10-3 and TRBJ1-2; D is perhaps TRBD1 (5 bases). V was shortened by 1 base and J by 7 bases, with 16 bases between the two germline ends. Germline loops: CDR1 ENHRY, CDR2 SYGVKD. This CDR3 comprises 15 residues. The CDR3: CAISELGPTGSGYTF. The CDR3 DNA reads as TGTGCCATCAGTGAGTTGGGGCCCACGGGGAGTGGCTACACCTTC.

The chain links TRBV6-1 to TRBJ2-7, with 10 bases that match TRBD1. Trimming cost V 6 bases and J 4 bases; bases outside gene matches: 9. CDR3 length equals 15 residues. Germline V gives CDR1 MNHNS, CDR2 SASEGT. The CDR3 nucleotides are TGTGCCAGCAGCCACCGGGACAGGGGCTTATACGAGCAGTACTTC. This codes for CASSHRDRGLYEQYF.

This rearrangement joins TRBV25-1 to TRBJ2-7; possible D gene TRBD2, 6 bases. Between the trimmed V and J ends, which lost 8 bases and 1 base, there was a span of 9 bases. The length of the CDR3 is 12 residues. Germline-derived CDR1 and CDR2 are MGHDK and SYGVNS. CDR3 nucleotide sequence: TGTGCCAGCCGCGGGAATTCCTACGAGCAGTACTTC. Its translation: CASRGNSYEQYF.

The chain couples TRBV9 to TRBJ2-7; D possibly uses TRBD1 or TRBD2 (7 bases each). Trimming left V 4 bases short and J 3 bases short, with 17 bases between. The CDR3 sequence is 15 residues long. Germline V gene data show CDR1 as SGDLS and CDR2 as YYNGEE. The CDR3 bases are TGTGCCAGCAGCCCAGGGGGGGGATTCGGCTACGAGCAGTACTTC. Residues: CASSPGGGFGYEQYF. The full variable domain, completed using reference TRBV9 and TRBJ2-7, is DSGVTQTPKHLITATGQRVTLRCSPRSGDLSVYWYQQSLDQGLQFLIQYYNGEERAKGNILERFSAQQFPDLHSELNLSSLELGDSALYFCASSPGGGFGYEQYFGPGTRLTVT.

The chain links TRBV28 to TRBJ1-2, with no clear D. Germline V gives CDR1 MDHEN, CDR2 SYDVKM. Trimming took off 1 base at V and 6 bases at J, with 9 bases between the two ends. The CDR3 spans 13 residues. The CDR3 reads CASSLSRGDGYTF. The DNA of the CDR3 is TGTGCCAGCAGTTTATCCCGGGGAGATGGCTACACCTTC.